The 17 T cell receptor beta chains below all came from one sample that was sequenced in a study of spatial heterogeneity in lung cancer. TCRdb fed the 5' RACE reads into MiXCR, producing one record per CDR3 protein. The sample holds approximately 100,000 distinct CDR3 sequences; around 19% are singletons and the top ten take 21%. Time point meaning: blood at routine non-recurrence follow-up after resection. Sample: PBMCs, taken at follow-up. The receptor set was obtained from a male donor with early-stage non-small cell lung cancer.

This clonotype was recorded a few times. The chain couples TRBV7-3 to TRBJ2-1; TRBD1 matches at 10 bases. Germline-derived CDR1 and CDR2 are SGHTA and FQGTGA. V lost 5 bases to trimming and J lost 8 bases; unmatched junction nucleotides: 3. This CDR3 comprises 13 residues. The CDR3 here is CASSQDRGYEQFF. The CDR3 DNA reads as TGTGCCAGCAGCCAGGACAGGGGGTATGAGCAGTTCTTC.

The J gene is TRBJ2-1, the V gene TRBV5-6; D is unresolved. The CDR3 extends over 13 amino acids. V gave up 0 bases and J gave up 7 bases, with 8 bases separating them. Germline CDR1 reads SGHDT; CDR2 reads YYEEEE. CDR3 amino acids: CASSLGRKNEQFF. In DNA, the CDR3 is TGTGCCAGCAGCTTGGGACGGAAAAATGAGCAGTTCTTC. Variable domain in full (rest from reference TRBV5-6 and TRBJ2-1): DAGVTQSPTHLIKTRGQQVTLRCSPKSGHDTVSWYQQALGQGPQFIFQYYEEEERQRGNFPDRFSGHQFPNYSSELNVNALLLGDSALYLCASSLGRKNEQFFGPGTRLTVL.

This clonotype was detected a few times. The V and J genes are TRBV2 and TRBJ2-7, with D unclear. V lost 6 bases to trimming and J lost 4 bases, with 7 bases between them. CDR1 is SNHLY, CDR2 FYNNEI, per germline. The CDR3 runs 11 residues. The CDR3 sequence: CASREYYEQYF. Written as DNA, the CDR3 is TGTGCCAGCAGGGAGTATTACGAGCAGTACTTC.

This clonotype showed up just a few times. The chain carries TRBV5-6 and TRBJ1-1, with TRBD1 as a possible D gene (6 bases). CDR1 is SGHDT and CDR2 is YYEEEE in the germline V gene. V was shortened by 3 bases and J by 5 bases, with 17 bases between the two germline ends. This CDR3 region has 15 residues. CDR3 sequence: CASSSDTGSKTEAFF. The CDR3 region has the DNA TGTGCCAGCAGCTCTGACACAGGGTCGAAGACTGAAGCTTTCTTT.

This clonotype has only a few counts. The chain couples TRBV10-3 to TRBJ2-5; D gene ambiguous. V lost 5 bases, J lost 2 bases, and 6 bases lay in between. Germline V gene sequence: CDR1 ENHRY, CDR2 SYGVKD. The CDR3 contains 12 residues. This chain's CDR3 is CAISPNQETQYF. The CDR3 DNA sequence: TGTGCCATCAGTCCAAATCAAGAGACCCAGTACTTC.

This chain connects TRBV14 to TRBJ1-4; possibly TRBD1 for D (5 bases). The CDR3 consists of 13 residues. Germline V CDR1 and CDR2: SGHDN, FVKESK. V was pared by 2 bases and J by 8 bases, with 9 bases between. CDR3 nucleotides: TGTGCCAGCAGCCAAATGGGGGGGGAAAAACTGTTTTTT. This translates into CASSQMGGEKLFF. The full variable domain, its missing parts supplied by reference TRBV14 and TRBJ1-4, is EAGVTQFPSHSVIEKGQTVTLRCDPISGHDNLYWYRRVMGKEIKFLLHFVKESKQDESGMPNNRFLAERTGGTYSTLKVQPAELEDSGVYFCASSQMGGEKLFFGSGTQLSVL.

The chain employs TRBV7-2 and TRBJ1-1, with TRBD1 as a possible D gene (5 bases). The CDR3 consists of 19 residues. Germline V gene sequence: CDR1 SGHTA, CDR2 FQGNSA. Trimming took off 3 bases at V and 0 bases at J, with 23 bases between the two ends. The CDR3 nucleotides are TGTGCCAGCAGCTTGGGAGGTTGGGCTCAGGGTAGAGTGAACACTGAAGCTTTCTTT. Protein: CASSLGGWAQGRVNTEAFF.

This chain connects TRBV7-9 to TRBJ1-4; D is unclear. Germline V lookup: CDR1 SEHNR, CDR2 FQNEAQ (reference sequence). The CDR3 extends over 15 amino acids. With 1 base removed from V and 5 bases from J, the gap between germline ends came to 11 bases. The CDR3 reads CASSLDRGKNEKLFF. CDR3 DNA: TGTGCCAGCAGCTTAGACCGGGGAAAGAATGAAAAACTGTTTTTT.

This clonotype was observed a few times. The genes are TRBV4-1 and TRBJ1-5; D not resolved. This CDR3 has 15 amino acids. Germline values: CDR1 MGHRA, CDR2 YSYEKL. Trimming took 0 bases from V and 5 from J, leaving 11 bases between them. Here the CDR3 reads CASSQDGRGDQPQHF. In DNA form, the CDR3 reads TGCGCCAGCAGCCAAGACGGGCGCGGGGATCAGCCCCAGCATTTT.

This clonotype has a count of ten or more. V gene TRBV3-1 combines with J gene TRBJ2-2, with 7 bases fitting TRBD1. The CDR3 covers 13 residues. Germline CDR1 is LGHDT and CDR2 is YNNKEL (reference sequence). The junction had 2 bases not matched to a gene; V was cut back by 4 bases and J by 6 bases. CDR3 protein: CASSRDRAGELFF. The CDR3, as DNA: TGTGCCAGCAGCCGGGACAGAGCCGGGGAGCTGTTTTTT.

The genes are TRBV10-2 and TRBJ1-1; no clear D. Looked up from germline, CDR1 is WSHSY and CDR2 is SAAADI. V lost 9 bases and J lost 1, with 9 bases in between. The CDR3 length is 12 residues. CDR3 loop: CASGPGNTEAFF. Written as DNA, the CDR3 is TGCGCCAGTGGCCCCGGGAACACTGAAGCTTTCTTT.

The chain joins TRBV20-1 to TRBJ1-1; 9 positions match TRBD1. Germline CDR1 reads DFQATT; CDR2 reads SNEGSKA (reference sequence). This CDR3 comprises 15 residues. V gave up 6 bases and J gave up 5 bases; unmatched junction bases: 13. The CDR3, as DNA: TGCAGTGCCCACCCGGGACAGGGTCGTTGGACTGAAGCTTTCTTT. Its protein product is CSAHPGQGRWTEAFF.

This clonotype was detected a few times. The chain links TRBV10-3 to TRBJ1-1; 12 bases align to TRBD1. Germline CDR1 ENHRY, CDR2 SYGVKD. V was clipped by 4 bases and J by 5 bases; unmatched bases: 2. The CDR3 length is 14 residues. CDR3 in amino acids: CAISGDRGLTEAFF. Written as DNA, the CDR3 is TGTGCCATCAGTGGGGACAGGGGGCTTACTGAAGCTTTCTTT.

In this sample, this clonotype turned up a few times. This chain uses TRBV30 with TRBJ2-7; D gene ambiguous. Germline V CDR1 and CDR2: GTSNPN, SVGIG (reference sequence). Trimming left V 0 bases short and J 6 bases short, with 12 bases between. CDR3 length equals 13 residues. The CDR3 DNA sequence: TGTGCCTGGAGTGTCTATCCGGGTTCCGAGCAGTACGTC. Translated, it gives CAWSVYPGSEQYV.

In its sample, this clonotype was seen many times. The chain uses TRBV11-1 and TRBJ1-4; 9 bases map to TRBD1. The CDR3 runs to 15 residues. CDR1 SGHAT and CDR2 FQDESV come from the germline V gene (reference sequence). Trimming removed 5 bases from V and 7 bases from J; junction bases left unmatched: 8. The DNA of the CDR3 is TGTGCCAGCAGCAAACAGGGGGCGCCTCGTGAAAAACTGTTTTTT. It codes for CASSKQGAPREKLFF.

This clonotype occurred a few times. CDR3 sequence: CASSFRTSGGETQYF. The CDR3 DNA reads as TGTGCCAGCAGTTTTAGAACTAGCGGGGGAGAGACCCAGTACTTC. The chain joins TRBV12-3 or TRBV12-4 to TRBJ2-5, with 11 nucleotides matching TRBD2. J was trimmed by 4 bases and V by 3 bases; bases with no gene match: 4. CDR3 length equals 15 residues.

V and J are TRBV5-4 and TRBJ2-1; D call uncertain. CDR1 and CDR2 from the germline V gene are SGHNT and YYREEE (reference sequence). V dropped 1 base and J dropped 7 bases, with 6 bases sitting between them. The length of the CDR3 is 12 residues. The CDR3, as DNA: TGTGCCAGCAGCTTGCATAGGAATGAGCAGTTCTTC. Encoded protein: CASSLHRNEQFF.